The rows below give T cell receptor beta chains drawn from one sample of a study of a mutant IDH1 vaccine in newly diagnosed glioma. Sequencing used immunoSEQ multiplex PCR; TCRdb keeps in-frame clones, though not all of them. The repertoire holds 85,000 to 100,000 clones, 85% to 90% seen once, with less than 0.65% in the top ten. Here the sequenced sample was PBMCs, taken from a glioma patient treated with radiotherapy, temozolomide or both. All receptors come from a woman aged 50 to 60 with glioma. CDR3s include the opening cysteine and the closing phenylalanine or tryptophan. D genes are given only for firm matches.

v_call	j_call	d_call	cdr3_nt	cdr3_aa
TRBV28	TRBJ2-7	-	TGTGCCAGCAGTTTCCCGGCGGGGCCCACCTACGAGCAGTACTTC	CASSFPAGPTYEQYF
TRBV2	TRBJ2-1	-	TGTGCCAGCAGCCCCGGGACTTTTATGGGGTACAATGAGCAGTTCTTC	CASSPGTFMGYNEQFF
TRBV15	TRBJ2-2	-	TGTGCCACCAGCGGAGATAAGGGGGTCTTTAGCGGGGAGCTGTTTTTT	CATSGDKGVFSGELFF
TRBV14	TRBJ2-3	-	TGTGCCAGCAGCCAAGAGCGGCTCGGACCCACAGATACGCAGTATTTT	CASSQERLGPTDTQYF
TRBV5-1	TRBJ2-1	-	TGCGCCAGCAGCCACCGGGACACCCACTACAATGAGCAGTTCTTC	CASSHRDTHYNEQFF
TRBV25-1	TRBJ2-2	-	TGTGCCAGCAGGGGACAGAACACCGGGGAGCTGTTTTTT	CASRGQNTGELFF
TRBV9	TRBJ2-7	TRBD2	TGTGCCAGCAGCGTAGGGGGTAGCGGGATTCACGAGCAGTACTTC	CASSVGGSGIHEQYF
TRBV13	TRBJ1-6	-	TGTGCCAGCAGCCTGGGGGTTAATTCACCCCTCCACTTT	CASSLGVNSPLHF
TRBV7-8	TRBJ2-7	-	TGTGCCAGCAGCCCTTATCGGGTAGCGTGGAGCTCCACCTCCTACGAGCAGTACTTC	CASSPYRVAWSSTSYEQYF
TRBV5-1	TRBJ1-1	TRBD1	TGCGCCAGCTATCCCTCCGGGACAGGGAACACTGAAGCTTTCTTT	CASYPSGTGNTEAFF